This T cell receptor beta chain originates from a study of blood T cell repertoires in COVID-19. Turning to the study itself: COVID-19 samples, acute and convalescent, were from the United States, Italy and Spain. Sample material is recorded as cDNA or gDNA derived from T cells, B-cell-depleted T cells, or PBMCs.

Authors' methods: Reference gene primers were amplified, and this amplification served to estimate nucleated cell counts. Some clones are missing from TCRdb's copy, which holds only in-frame ones; the method was immunoSEQ multiplex PCR. The V and J calls and clone size are taken from that table; D and trimming were inferred from the DNA. Altogether around 140,000 clones are present, about 87% being singletons, with the ten largest covering under 3%. The germline gives CDR1 GTSNPN, CDR2 SVGIG (reference sequence). CDR3 length: 17 amino acids. V lost 7 bases to trimming and J lost 10 bases; unmatched junction nucleotides: 20.

The specimen was peripheral blood. This TCR derives from a man in his forties or fifties with active COVID-19. This chain connects TRBV30 to TRBJ2-1; TRBD1 aligns across 12 bases. CDR3 sequence (DNA): TGTGCCTCCGAAGTGGGGACAGGGGGCACTAGGGGGGTCGAGCAGTTCTTC. This sequence encodes CASEVGTGGTRGVEQFF.